The 29 T cell receptor beta chains reported below all come from one sample, sequenced in a study of response to subunit inactivated influenza vaccine. TCRdb re-called the RT-PCR reads with MiXCR, one entry per CDR3 protein. The table lists around 480,000 distinct CDR3 sequences, 10% to 11% of them singletons. This sample comprised PBMCs from blood, obtained around seven weeks after vaccination. All receptors come from a man aged 45-65 years who received an inactivated influenza vaccine.

This clonotype has just a few counts. This chain links TRBV15 with TRBJ1-5; D unresolved. V lost 0 bases, J lost 5 bases, and 5 bases lay in between. Germline CDR1 is LNHNV and CDR2 is YYDKDF (reference sequence). This CDR3 region has 13 residues. DNA for the CDR3: TGTGCCACCAGCAGAGATTTGCATCAGCCCCAGCATTTT. The encoded protein is CATSRDLHQPQHF.

This chain uses TRBV6-1 with TRBJ2-1; 10 nucleotides line up with TRBD2. The CDR3 extends over 15 amino acids. The V gene end was trimmed by 6 bases and the J gene end by 4 bases; junction bases not matched to a gene: 6. Per germline, CDR1 MNHNS and CDR2 SASEGT. The CDR3 loop is CASRNSGGPYNEQFF. The CDR3 nucleotides are TGTGCCAGCAGAAATAGCGGGGGGCCGTACAATGAGCAGTTCTTC.

This clonotype was observed a few times. The chain joins TRBV7-9 to TRBJ2-2; 8 bases are a match to TRBD1. The length of the CDR3 is 14 residues. V trimming: 3 bases; J trimming: 6 bases; junction bases outside the gene matches: 3. Germline V gene data show CDR1 as SEHNR and CDR2 as FQNEAQ (reference sequence). The CDR3 region is CASSFQGASGELFF. Written as DNA, the CDR3 is TGTGCCAGCAGCTTCCAGGGGGCGTCCGGGGAGCTGTTTTTT.

The V and J genes are TRBV28 and TRBJ2-3; 13 bases agree with TRBD2. The CDR3 totals 14 residues. The V segment lost 7 bases and the J segment 6 bases; nucleotides outside the gene matches: 4. Per the germline V gene, CDR1 is MDHEN and CDR2 is SYDVKM. The CDR3, as DNA: TGTGCCAGCAACGAACTAGCGGGAGGGGATACGCAGTATTTT. It encodes CASNELAGGDTQYF. The full variable domain, with the rest looked up from reference TRBV28 and TRBJ2-3, is DVKVTQSSRYLVKRTGEKVFLECVQDMDHENMFWYRQDPGLGLRLIYFSYDVKMKEKGDIPEGYSVSREKKERFSLILESASTNQTSMYLCASNELAGGDTQYFGPGTRLTVL.

This clonotype was observed at least ten times. The gene calls are TRBV15 and TRBJ2-1; D ambiguous. This CDR3 has 13 amino acids. Germline V lookup: CDR1 LNHNV, CDR2 YYDKDF (reference sequence). The ends were cut back, 0 bases at V and 10 bases at J, with 10 bases in the middle. CDR3 bases: TGTGCCACCAGCAGAGAATTACAGCCCGAGCAGTTCTTC. Translation: CATSRELQPEQFF.

This chain joins TRBV12-3 or TRBV12-4 and TRBJ2-7, with a tentative D call TRBD1 (6 bases). The length of the CDR3 is 14 residues. Between the trimmed V and J ends, which lost 1 base and 7 bases, there was a span of 14 bases. The CDR3 loop is CASSLGRATGEQYF. The CDR3 coding sequence is TGTGCCAGCAGTTTAGGTCGGGCTACAGGGGAGCAGTACTTC.

This clonotype showed up just a few times. The rearrangement uses TRBV28 and TRBJ2-3; 9 bases match TRBD1. This CDR3 is 14 amino acids long. The V gene's germline CDR1 is MDHEN and CDR2 SYDVKM. V gave up 8 bases and J gave up 4 bases; unmatched junction bases: 7. In DNA form, the CDR3 reads TGTGCCAGCGCGGGACAGGGACTCCCAGATACGCAGTATTTT. Translation gives CASAGQGLPDTQYF.

The genes are TRBV7-9 and TRBJ1-1; perhaps TRBD1 as D (5 bases). This CDR3 is 14 amino acids long. Looked up from germline, CDR1 is SEHNR and CDR2 is FQNEAQ (reference sequence). The germline V and J ends were trimmed by 5 bases and 4 bases, with 14 bases remaining between them. The CDR3 is CASSLQGGTTEAFF. The DNA for the CDR3 is TGTGCCAGCAGCCTGCAGGGAGGTACCACTGAAGCTTTCTTT.

This rearrangement joins TRBV5-5 to TRBJ2-5, with D tentatively TRBD2 (6 bases). The CDR3 is made up of 15 amino acids. Germline V gene lookup returns CDR1 SGHKS and CDR2 YYEKEE (reference sequence). The germline V and J ends were trimmed by 3 bases and 0 bases, with 12 bases remaining between them. The CDR3 region has the DNA TGTGCCAGCAGCTGGGGCCGGGGGTACCAAGAGACCCAGTACTTC. Its protein is CASSWGRGYQETQYF.

This clonotype was found many times. This rearrangement joins TRBV29-1 to TRBJ2-7; D not resolved. V was cut by 4 bases and J by 0 bases, with 7 bases left in between. Germline V gene lookup returns CDR1 SQVTM and CDR2 ANQGSEA. CDR3 length: 12 amino acids. As DNA, the CDR3 is TGCAGCGTTGGCGTCCACTCCTACGAGCAGTACTTC. Its translation is CSVGVHSYEQYF.

This clonotype was picked up a small number of times. The chain couples TRBV7-9 to TRBJ2-7; possibly TRBD2 for D (7 bases). Per the germline V gene, CDR1 is SEHNR and CDR2 is FQNEAQ (reference sequence). Deletions cut 5 bases from V and 0 bases from J, with 17 bases between. This CDR3 contains 16 residues. The CDR3 protein is CASSQGTTPSSYEQYF. The CDR3 DNA is TGTGCCAGCAGCCAGGGGACTACCCCGAGCTCCTACGAGCAGTACTTC.

This clonotype was detected ten times or more. J is TRBJ1-1 and V is TRBV5-1; D is unresolved. The CDR3 consists of 14 residues. The V gene lost 0 bases and the J gene lost 2 bases, with 8 bases spanning the gap. Germline CDR1 reads SGHRS; CDR2 reads YFSETQ. The CDR3: CASSLATQNTEAFF. The CDR3 region has the DNA TGCGCCAGCAGCTTGGCGACACAAAACACTGAAGCTTTCTTT.

To note about this clonotype: This may come from a read error, since a much larger clone is one base off. The chain has TRBV4-3 and TRBJ2-1, with a weak D call TRBD2 (6 bases). The CDR3 is 15 residues long. The V gene's germline CDR1 is LGHNA and CDR2 YSLEER. The CDR3 nucleotides read TGCGCCAGCAGCCGTGAGCGGACTAACTACAATGAGGAGTTCTTC. It encodes CASSRERTNYNEEFF.

Many counts were recorded for this clonotype. This rearrangement joins TRBV20-1 to TRBJ2-1; 10 positions match TRBD2. V dropped 4 bases and J dropped 7; count of bases not matched to a gene: 19. The CDR3 contains 18 residues. CDR1 and CDR2 (germline): DFQATT, SNEGSKA (reference sequence). The CDR3 loop is CSATSVWGSGRGGNEQFF. The CDR3 DNA reads TGCAGTGCTACCTCCGTATGGGGAAGCGGGAGGGGCGGGAATGAGCAGTTCTTC.

This clonotype has a handful of counts. This chain joins TRBV6-5 and TRBJ2-5, with D possibly being TRBD1 or TRBD2 (6 bases each). Trimming left V 4 bases short and J 7 bases short, with 19 bases between. CDR1 is MNHEY and CDR2 is SVGAGI in the germline V gene. The CDR3 consists of 15 residues. CDR3 protein: CASSLEGTQGGTQYF. As DNA, the CDR3 is TGTGCCAGCAGTTTAGAAGGGACTCAAGGGGGGACCCAGTACTTC.

This clonotype was detected ten times or more. The V call is TRBV9, the J call TRBJ2-5; tentative D call: TRBD2 (6 bases). V was pared by 5 bases and J by 5 bases, with 22 bases between. Germline V gene lookup returns CDR1 SGDLS and CDR2 YYNGEE. The CDR3 covers 16 residues. Written as DNA, the CDR3 is TGTGCCAGCAGTATCTTAGGAGGGCTGCCAGGGGAGACCCAGTACTTC. Its translation: CASSILGGLPGETQYF.

This clonotype has a handful of counts. For the CDR3, the DNA is TGCAGTGCGAACCTTGGGGGGGCCGCCTACAATGAGCAGTTCTTC. Translation gives CSANLGGAAYNEQFF. The genes are TRBV20-1 and TRBJ2-1; TRBD2 might be the D (7 bases). Germline V gene lookup returns CDR1 DFQATT and CDR2 SNEGSKA (reference sequence). V shed 6 bases and J shed 2 bases, with 17 bases lying between them. The CDR3 extends over 15 amino acids.

This clonotype was seen ten or more times. The chain carries TRBV7-2 and TRBJ2-4, with 7 bases fitting TRBD2. Per germline, CDR1 SGHTA and CDR2 FQGNSA. The CDR3 has 14 residues. The V and J ends lost 3 bases and 6 bases, in that order; junction bases with no gene match: 5. The CDR3 region is CASSFGAGVNIQYF. The CDR3, as DNA: TGTGCCAGCAGCTTTGGGGCGGGAGTAAACATTCAGTACTTC.

The chain is built from TRBV20-1 and TRBJ2-7; 8 positions agree with TRBD1. With 1 base clipped from V and 0 bases from J, the junction kept 5 bases outside the gene matches. Germline values: CDR1 DFQATT, CDR2 SNEGSKA (reference sequence). This CDR3 is 15 amino acids long. In DNA form, the CDR3 reads TGCAGTGCTAGAGTGCGCCAGGGGGCCTCCTACGAGCAGTACTTC. Translation gives CSARVRQGASYEQYF.

The chain recombines TRBV27 with TRBJ1-2; 7 bases line up with TRBD1. CDR1 is MNHEY, CDR2 SMNVEV, per germline (reference sequence). The CDR3 contains 13 residues. The junction had 5 bases not matched to a gene; V was cut back by 5 bases and J by 5 bases. The CDR3 DNA follows: TGTGCCAGCAGTCGCCCACAGGGGTATGGCTACACCTTC. Residues: CASSRPQGYGYTF.

This clonotype was seen many times. The CDR3 bases are TGTGCCAGCAGTTTAGGGGCAGGTTATGGCTACACCTTC. This encodes CASSLGAGYGYTF. The rearrangement joins TRBV12-3 or TRBV12-4 to TRBJ1-2; D call uncertain. This CDR3 contains 13 residues. The V gene lost 1 base and the J gene lost 5 bases, with 8 bases spanning the gap.

J is TRBJ2-3 and V is TRBV11-2, with a tentative D call TRBD2 (5 bases). V lost 0 bases to trimming and J lost 4 bases, with 14 bases between them. The V gene's germline CDR1 is SGHAT and CDR2 FQNNGV. The CDR3 loop spans 16 amino acids. CDR3 sequence: CASSLDFRRLPDTQYF. CDR3 in DNA: TGTGCCAGCAGCTTAGATTTCAGGAGGCTCCCAGATACGCAGTATTTT.

A few counts support this clonotype. V and J are TRBV20-1 and TRBJ2-1, with D unresolved. This CDR3 contains 14 residues. Germline V gene lookup returns CDR1 DFQATT and CDR2 SNEGSKA (reference sequence). Deletions cut 0 bases from V and 3 bases from J, with 9 bases between. The CDR3 protein is CSARDPWVYNEQFF. The CDR3 DNA is TGCAGTGCTAGAGATCCTTGGGTCTACAATGAGCAGTTCTTC.

This clonotype has a handful of counts. The rearrangement uses TRBV7-6 and TRBJ2-3; D remains unclear. Between the trimmed V and J ends, which lost 8 bases and 0 bases, there was a span of 12 bases. The length of the CDR3 is 14 residues. CDR1 is SGHVS and CDR2 is FNYEAQ in the germline V gene. Here the CDR3 DNA reads TGTGCCAGCCAGCCTGGATCTAGCACAGATACGCAGTATTTT. This codes for CASQPGSSTDTQYF.

V and J are TRBV4-3 and TRBJ2-5; 8 nucleotides line up with TRBD1. This CDR3 comprises 15 residues. Germline V gives CDR1 LGHNA, CDR2 YSLEER. V lost 3 bases to trimming and J lost 5 bases; unmatched junction nucleotides: 8. The CDR3 coding sequence is TGCGCCAGCAGCCAGGGTTACAGGGGGAGGGAGACCCAGTACTTC. Its protein product is CASSQGYRGRETQYF.

This clonotype was detected only a few times. The J gene is TRBJ2-7, the V gene TRBV5-1, with D possibly TRBD2 on 7 matching bases. The V end was cut by 0 bases, the J end by 0 bases, with 16 bases between. The CDR3 sequence is 17 residues long. Germline V gives CDR1 SGHRS, CDR2 YFSETQ. In nucleotides, the CDR3 is TGCGCCAGCAGCTTGGCCGGGGGGCTCTCCCTCTCCTACGAGCAGTACTTC. Translation: CASSLAGGLSLSYEQYF.

This clonotype was detected ten times or more. V usage is TRBV20-1 and J usage is TRBJ2-3; 13 bases match TRBD2. The CDR3 contains 15 residues. The junction had 6 bases not matched to a gene; V was cut back by 4 bases and J by 5 bases. Per the germline V gene, CDR1 is DFQATT and CDR2 is SNEGSKA (reference sequence). The CDR3 spells CSATRTSGGQDTQYF. The CDR3 nucleotides are TGCAGTGCTACCCGGACTAGCGGGGGCCAAGATACGCAGTATTTT.

There are a few counts of this clonotype. V and J are TRBV4-2 and TRBJ2-2; 11 bases are a match to TRBD2. The CDR3 consists of 18 residues. CDR1 is LGHNA, CDR2 YNFKEQ, per germline. V was pared by 0 bases and J by 5 bases, with 8 bases of the junction left unmatched. The CDR3 nucleotides read TGTGCCAGCAGCCAAGAACTCCTAGCGGGAGGACGGACCGGGGAGCTGTTTTTT. Amino acids: CASSQELLAGGRTGELFF.

V is TRBV7-2 and J is TRBJ2-1, with TRBD2 matching over 7 bases. The CDR3 consists of 17 residues. After removal of 1 base from V and 7 bases from J, the junction contained 13 bases not matched to a gene. CDR1 and CDR2 from the germline V gene are SGHTA and FQGNSA. CDR3 residues: CASSLGFGGGSINEQFF. The CDR3 DNA reads TGTGCCAGCAGCTTAGGATTCGGGGGAGGGTCTATAAATGAGCAGTTCTTC.